The present entry profiles one T cell receptor beta chain with its context. The antigen remains unidentified. This sample was taken from a study of T-cell memory formation after mild COVID-19. General study findings and limits: Clones contracting across day 15 to 85 had a balanced CD4/CD8 profile; later expanding clones leaned CD4+. The study found contracting CD4+ clones mainly in CM and EM and contracting CD8+ clones in EMRA. Pre-infection memory already had some responding clones, implying cross-reactive memory joined.

Using constant-segment primers, 5'RACE produced TCR alpha and TCR beta cDNA libraries carrying sample barcodes and UMIs. In TCRdb, the 5' RACE reads were re-called with MiXCR into one record per CDR3 protein. The sample shows tens of thousands of distinct CDR3 sequences, around 6.6% of them seen only once. This CDR3 is built from 13 residues. Germline V gene data show CDR1 as SNHLY and CDR2 as FYNNEI. V lost 7 bases to trimming and J lost 6 bases, with 13 bases between them. The rearrangement joins TRBV2 to TRBJ2-1; maybe TRBD1 (6 bases). The TCR sequence derives from an adult who had mild COVID-19 (a few samples of this study predate the infection). Cell type and time point are not known. Material for sequencing was PBMCs or a T cell subset sorted from them (not recorded which). The CDR3 spells CASITQGSNEQFF. The DNA of the CDR3 is TGTGCCAGCATTACACAGGGAAGCAATGAGCAGTTCTTC.